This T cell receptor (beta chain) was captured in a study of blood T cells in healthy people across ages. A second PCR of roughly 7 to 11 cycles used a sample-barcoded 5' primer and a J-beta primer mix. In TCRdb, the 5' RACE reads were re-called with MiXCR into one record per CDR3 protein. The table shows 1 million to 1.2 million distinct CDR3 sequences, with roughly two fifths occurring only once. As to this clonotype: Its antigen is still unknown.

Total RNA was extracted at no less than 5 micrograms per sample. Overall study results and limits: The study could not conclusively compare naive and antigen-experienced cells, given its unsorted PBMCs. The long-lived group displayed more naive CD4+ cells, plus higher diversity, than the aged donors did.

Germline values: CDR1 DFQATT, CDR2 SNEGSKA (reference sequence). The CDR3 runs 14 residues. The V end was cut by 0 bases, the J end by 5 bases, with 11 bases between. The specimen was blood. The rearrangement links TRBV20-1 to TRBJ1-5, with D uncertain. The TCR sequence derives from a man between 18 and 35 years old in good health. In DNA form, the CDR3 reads TGCAGTGCTAGAGATAAGGGTTTTGATCAGCCCCAGCATTTT. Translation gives CSARDKGFDQPQHF.